Below, 23 T cell receptor beta chains from the same sample are listed, as sequenced in a study of T cell repertoires in aging, cancer and after chemotherapy. TCR beta rearrangements were amplified from peripheral blood genomic DNA. Rearranged V-D-J TRB sequences were amplified with a mixed TRB-A/B primer pool. TCRdb redid the calling of the multiplex PCR reads with MiXCR, one entry per CDR3 protein. The sample consists of more than 9,000 distinct CDR3 sequences, around 40% of them appearing once. Sequencing was carried out using blood. The receptors shown here come from a human donor in good health.

The chain recombines TRBV19 with TRBJ2-7; the match to TRBD1 covers 10 bases. The V segment lost 9 bases and the J segment 4 bases; nucleotides outside the gene matches: 6. The CDR3 has 13 residues. Germline-derived CDR1 and CDR2 are LNHDA and SQIVND (reference sequence). The CDR3: CASRGQGSYEQYF. In DNA form, the CDR3 reads TGTGCCAGCCGGGGACAGGGGAGTTACGAGCAGTACTTC.

The J gene is TRBJ1-4, the V gene TRBV30, with D tentatively TRBD1 (5 bases). The CDR3 has 12 residues. Deletions cut 3 bases from V and 8 bases from J, with 10 bases between. Germline values: CDR1 GTSNPN, CDR2 SVGIG (reference sequence). CDR3 sequence (DNA): TGTGCCTGGAGAAGGGGCGGGGAAAAACTGTTTTTT. It translates to CAWRRGGEKLFF.

This clonotype came up a few times. The chain recombines TRBV19 with TRBJ1-2; D remains unclear. The ends were cut back, 7 bases at V and 7 bases at J, with 10 bases in the middle. The CDR3 loop spans 11 amino acids. Germline lookup yields CDR1 LNHDA and CDR2 SQIVND (reference sequence). CDR3 protein: CASTQEGGYTF. CDR3 bases: TGTGCCAGTACCCAAGAGGGTGGCTACACCTTC.

The chain carries TRBV5-4 and TRBJ2-4; 8 nucleotides line up with TRBD1. V lost 4 bases to trimming and J lost 0 bases; unmatched junction nucleotides: 6. The CDR3 has 16 amino acids. Germline CDR1 and CDR2: SGHNT and YYREEE (reference sequence). This CDR3 is CASSLQGVLAKNIQYF. For the CDR3, the DNA is TGTGCCAGCAGCCTACAGGGGGTACTAGCCAAAAACATTCAGTACTTC.

This sequence joins TRBV20-1 and TRBJ2-7, with 10 bases fitting TRBD2. The J segment lost 1 base and the V segment lost 0 bases, leaving 9 bases of the junction unmatched. The CDR3 totals 17 residues. Germline values: CDR1 DFQATT, CDR2 SNEGSKA (reference sequence). CDR3 sequence (DNA): TGCAGTGCTAGAGAGCAGCGGGAGGGCCACTTTTCCTACGAGCAGTACTTC. It codes for CSAREQREGHFSYEQYF.

This clonotype was seen a handful of times. The chain has TRBV6-2 or TRBV6-3 and TRBJ2-1; a weak D match, TRBD2 (6 bases). The CDR3 length is 15 residues. V was shortened by 5 bases and J by 4 bases, with 15 bases between the two germline ends. Germline-derived CDR1 and CDR2 are MNHEY and SVGEGT. The CDR3 DNA is TGTGCCAGCAGTCCCAAACAGCGGGCTTACAATGAGCAGTTCTTC. Amino acids: CASSPKQRAYNEQFF.

The gene calls are TRBV6-5 and TRBJ2-2, with D possibly TRBD2 on 7 matching bases. The CDR3 loop spans 13 amino acids. CDR1 and CDR2 (germline): MNHEY, SVGAGI. With 6 bases removed from V and 7 bases from J, the gap between germline ends came to 12 bases. This CDR3 is CASSRGADGELFF. The CDR3 DNA reads as TGTGCCAGCAGCCGGGGGGCAGACGGGGAGCTGTTTTTT.

By frequency in the sample, this clonotype is medium-sized (0.01 to 0.1%). The chain links TRBV29-1 to TRBJ2-1, with D uncertain. Germline CDR1 is SQVTM and CDR2 is ANQGSEA. V was shortened by 7 bases and J by 2 bases, with 15 bases between the two germline ends. This CDR3 is built from 14 residues. Here the CDR3 reads CSATRLAAYNEQFF. The CDR3 DNA reads TGCAGCGCCACAAGACTGGCAGCCTACAATGAGCAGTTCTTC.

V is TRBV6-6 and J is TRBJ1-4, with unresolved D. Germline CDR1 is MNHNY and CDR2 is SVGAGI (reference sequence). Trimming removed 5 bases from V and 4 bases from J, with 14 bases in between. The CDR3 is 15 amino acids. CDR3 DNA: TGTGCCAGCAGTAACTTAGGGTCCCTTAATGAAAAACTGTTTTTT. Translating gives CASSNLGSLNEKLFF.

CDR3 in DNA: TGTGCCAGCAGTTCTCTCGGACACCTATATCAGCCCCAGCATTTT. Protein sequence: CASSSLGHLYQPQHF. The gene calls are TRBV5-6 and TRBJ1-5, with D perhaps TRBD1 (5 bases). The germline V gene has CDR1 SGHDT and CDR2 YYEEEE. V was trimmed by 5 bases and J by 5 bases, leaving 17 bases between them. The CDR3 is 15 amino acids.

This clonotype is classed as medium-sized. V and J are TRBV29-1 and TRBJ2-7; 9 bases fit TRBD2. After removal of 6 bases from V and 3 bases from J, the junction contained 9 bases not matched to a gene. This CDR3 spans 14 amino acids. From germline, CDR1 is SQVTM and CDR2 ANQGSEA. CDR3 DNA sequence: TGCAGCGTCCTGGGACTAGCCTCTATCTACGAGCAGTACTTC. Translating it yields CSVLGLASIYEQYF.

For the CDR3, the DNA is TGTGCCACCAGCAGAGTCGGGGGATACGAGCAGTACTTC. Its protein product is CATSRVGGYEQYF. J is TRBJ2-7 and V is TRBV15; D perhaps matches TRBD2 (6 bases). Germline V gene lookup returns CDR1 LNHNV and CDR2 YYDKDF (reference sequence). V was clipped by 1 base and J by 4 bases, with 8 bases between them. This CDR3 has 13 residues.

This clonotype has only a few counts. The chain links TRBV27 to TRBJ2-5; TRBD1 agrees at 8 bases. The CDR3 has 14 amino acids. V gave up 4 bases and J gave up 1 base; unmatched junction bases: 2. Germline V CDR1 and CDR2: MNHEY, SMNVEV (reference sequence). DNA for the CDR3: TGTGCCAGCAGTTGGACAGGGCCCCAAGAGACCCAGTACTTC. Translated: CASSWTGPQETQYF.

The chain joins TRBV5-6 to TRBJ2-1; TRBD2 matches at 12 bases. After removal of 4 bases from V and 3 bases from J, the junction contained 2 bases not matched to a gene. The CDR3 is 15 residues long. From germline, CDR1 is SGHDT and CDR2 YYEEEE. CDR3: CASSQTSGSYNEQFF. CDR3 nucleotide sequence: TGTGCCAGCAGCCAGACTAGCGGGAGCTACAATGAGCAGTTCTTC. The variable domain in full, with the rest retrieved from reference TRBV5-6 and TRBJ2-1, is DAGVTQSPTHLIKTRGQQVTLRCSPKSGHDTVSWYQQALGQGPQFIFQYYEEEERQRGNFPDRFSGHQFPNYSSELNVNALLLGDSALYLCASSQTSGSYNEQFFGPGTRLTVL.

The V and J genes are TRBV7-9 and TRBJ2-3; TRBD1 agrees at 9 bases. CDR1 is SEHNR and CDR2 is FQNEAQ in the germline V gene (reference sequence). The CDR3 totals 14 residues. The junction had 2 bases not matched to a gene; V was cut back by 6 bases and J by 1 base. The CDR3 region has the DNA TGTGCCAGCAGACGGACAGGGGGCACAGATACGCAGTATTTT. Its translation: CASRRTGGTDTQYF.

This clonotype was counted between two and nine times. The chain is built from TRBV19 and TRBJ1-2, with D unclear. The CDR3 loop spans 12 amino acids. V shed 6 bases and J shed 3 bases, with 8 bases lying between them. Germline V gene sequence: CDR1 LNHDA, CDR2 SQIVND (reference sequence). The CDR3 loop is CASRVGDYGYTF. CDR3 nucleotides: TGTGCCAGTAGGGTTGGGGACTATGGCTACACCTTC.

V and J are TRBV27 and TRBJ2-1, with 8 bases matching TRBD2. From germline, CDR1 is MNHEY and CDR2 SMNVEV (reference sequence). The CDR3 is made up of 15 amino acids. V lost 7 bases, J lost 0 bases, and 5 bases stayed unmatched. This CDR3 is CASTSGSLSYNEQFF. Written as DNA, the CDR3 is TGTGCCAGCACGAGCGGGAGCCTCTCCTACAATGAGCAGTTCTTC.

This clonotype is judged medium-sized. The chain links TRBV6-5 to TRBJ2-2; D may be TRBD2 (5 bases). CDR3 length equals 16 residues. Germline values: CDR1 MNHEY, CDR2 SVGAGI. V was cut by 2 bases and J by 2 bases, with 12 bases left in between. The CDR3 sequence: CASSYRGNVNTGELFF. CDR3 coding DNA: TGTGCCAGCAGTTACAGAGGGAATGTTAACACCGGGGAGCTGTTTTTT.

The chain is built from TRBV30 and TRBJ2-2; D assignment may be TRBD1 or TRBD2 (5 bases each). The germline gives CDR1 GTSNPN, CDR2 SVGIG (reference sequence). V shed 0 bases and J shed 6 bases, with 8 bases lying between them. The CDR3 contains 13 residues. DNA for the CDR3: TGTGCCTGGAGTGTAGGGGACGCCGGGGAGCTGTTTTTT. Its translation: CAWSVGDAGELFF.

This clonotype was counted only a few times. This chain uses TRBV6-4 with TRBJ2-3; D remains unclear. Trimming left V 4 bases short and J 0 bases short, with 5 bases between. Germline CDR1 reads MRHNA; CDR2 reads SNTAGT. This CDR3 is 13 amino acids long. CDR3 DNA: TGTGCCAGCAGTGCATCTAGCACAGATACGCAGTATTTT. The encoded protein is CASSASSTDTQYF.

This clonotype was found a few times. The chain couples TRBV6-5 to TRBJ2-5, with 15 positions matching TRBD2. CDR1 is MNHEY and CDR2 is SVGAGI in the germline V gene. With V trimmed by 6 bases and J by 5 bases, 7 bases remained unmatched. This CDR3 is 16 amino acids long. CDR3 region: CASSLGLAGGLETQYF. CDR3 bases: TGTGCCAGCAGCCTAGGACTAGCGGGAGGGTTGGAGACCCAGTACTTC.

The chain uses TRBV6-4 and TRBJ2-7, with 10 bases lining up with TRBD2. Germline assignment: CDR1 MRHNA and CDR2 SNTAGT. Trimming at V came to 9 bases and at J to 0 bases, leaving 5 bases not matched to a gene. CDR3 length: 14 residues. The CDR3 loop is CASAPSGGSYEQYF. The CDR3 bases are TGTGCCAGTGCCCCTAGCGGGGGCTCCTACGAGCAGTACTTC.

The genes are TRBV7-9 and TRBJ1-2; 9 bases align to TRBD1. Germline V gives CDR1 SEHNR, CDR2 FQNEAQ (reference sequence). V was pared by 0 bases and J by 4 bases, with 6 bases of the junction left unmatched. The CDR3 is 16 residues long. The CDR3: CASSLADRGLFYGYTF. Here the CDR3 DNA reads TGTGCCAGCAGCTTAGCGGACAGGGGTCTATTCTATGGCTACACCTTC.